The entry below describes one TCR beta chain. Its antigen is as yet unknown. This entry is derived from a study of cytomegalovirus exposure and HLA in healthy donors. Study as a whole: The same platform used for the approximately 670 first-cohort repertoires was also used for the 100 to 150 validation repertoires, as a later analysis reported. General study points: Many donors shared some public TCRs, even though most TCR sequences were rare. Among the CMV-associated chains, three were confirmed in vitro as specific for CMV antigens.

The germline V gene has CDR1 LGHNT and CDR2 FRNRAP. The CDR3 is 16 residues long. V lost 0 bases and J lost 4; bases outside the gene matches: 6. Data came from immunoSEQ multiplex PCR; TCRdb stores just in-frame clones and leaves some out. The top ten hold less than 3% of the sample, which has hundreds of thousands of clones, 80% to 90% seen once. J is TRBJ1-2 and V is TRBV12-5; TRBD1 matches at 9 bases. The sample was PBMCs. The TCR originated in a man aged 18 to 29 in good health and CMV-seronegative. CDR3 loop: CASGLVRGDRVYGYTF. The CDR3 bases are TGTGCTAGTGGTTTGGTACGGGGGGACAGGGTCTATGGCTACACCTTC.